This T cell receptor beta chain is from a study of breast tumors, draining lymph nodes, adjacent tissues. This clonotype was recorded many times. Its antigen is not known. Using its own MiXCR run on the multiplex PCR reads, TCRdb lists one record per CDR3 protein. The sample has about 140,000 distinct CDR3 sequences; 32% are singletons. Overall study findings and caveats: Data only fit, rather than demonstrated, lymph node origin of most tumor T cells. The data were judged consistent with most tumor T cells coming from lymph node and expanding in tumor. Luminal-like breast cancer showed significantly greater tumor-nontumor repertoire similarity than basal-like breast cancer did. Compared with lymph nodes, tumors were less diverse; compared with nontumor tissue, more.

CDR1 and CDR2 from the germline V gene are MDHEN and SYDVKM. Trimming removed 6 bases from V and 9 bases from J, with 24 bases in between. This CDR3 region has 15 residues. The lymph nodes were axillary draining lymph nodes from breast cancer patients. The gene calls are TRBV28 and TRBJ2-7; maybe TRBD1 (5 bases). Sequencing was performed on axillary lymph node tissue. This TCR was recovered from a female donor with breast cancer. Some clones in this sample may be carry-over from other donors' samples. The CDR3 bases are TGTGCCAGCAGCACATCCCGGACAAGTATAACCGGGCAGTACTTC. This sequence encodes CASSTSRTSITGQYF.